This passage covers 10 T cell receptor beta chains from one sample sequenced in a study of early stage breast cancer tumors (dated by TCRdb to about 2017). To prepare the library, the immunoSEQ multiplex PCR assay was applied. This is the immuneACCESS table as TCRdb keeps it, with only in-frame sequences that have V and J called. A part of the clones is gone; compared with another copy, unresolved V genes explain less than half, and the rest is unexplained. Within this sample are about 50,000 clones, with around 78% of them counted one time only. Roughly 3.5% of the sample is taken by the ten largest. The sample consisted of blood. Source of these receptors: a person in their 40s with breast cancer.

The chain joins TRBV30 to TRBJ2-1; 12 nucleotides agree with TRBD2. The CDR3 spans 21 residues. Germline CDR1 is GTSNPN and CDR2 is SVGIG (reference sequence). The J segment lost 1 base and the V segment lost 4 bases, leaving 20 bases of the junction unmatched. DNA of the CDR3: TGTGCCTGGAACGGTTACGGCTCCCTAGCGGGAGGGAGGTTTTCCTACAATGAGCAGTTCTTC. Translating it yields CAWNGYGSLAGGRFSYNEQFF.

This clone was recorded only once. In nucleotides, the CDR3 is TGTGCCAGCAGCTGGGGTAAAGGAGCAGATACGCAGTATTTT. This translates into CASSWGKGADTQYF. This rearrangement joins TRBV11-3 to TRBJ2-3; D remains ambiguous. Trimming cost V 4 bases and J 4 bases, with 12 bases left between them. The CDR3 is 14 amino acids. The V gene's germline CDR1 is SGHNT and CDR2 YENEEA.

CDR3 loop: CASSTSLAGETQYF. The CDR3 DNA is TGCGCCAGCAGCACGAGCCTAGCGGGGGAGACCCAGTACTTC. The chain couples TRBV5-1 to TRBJ2-5, with TRBD2 identical over 9 bases. Trimming cost V 4 bases and J 5 bases; bases outside gene matches: 6. This CDR3 has 14 amino acids. Germline values: CDR1 SGHRS, CDR2 YFSETQ.

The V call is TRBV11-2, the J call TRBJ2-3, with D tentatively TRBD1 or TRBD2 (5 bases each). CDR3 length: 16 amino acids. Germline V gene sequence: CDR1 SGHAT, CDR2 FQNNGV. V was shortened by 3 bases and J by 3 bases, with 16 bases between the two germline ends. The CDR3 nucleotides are TGTGCCAGCAGCTTGTCGCAGGGCCCGGGGACAGATACGCAGTATTTT. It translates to CASSLSQGPGTDTQYF. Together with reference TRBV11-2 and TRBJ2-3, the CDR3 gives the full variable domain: EAGVAQSPRYKIIEKRQSVAFWCNPISGHATLYWYQQILGQGPKLLIQFQNNGVVDDSQLPKDRFSAERLKGVDSTLKIQPAKLEDSAVYLCASSLSQGPGTDTQYFGPGTRLTVL.

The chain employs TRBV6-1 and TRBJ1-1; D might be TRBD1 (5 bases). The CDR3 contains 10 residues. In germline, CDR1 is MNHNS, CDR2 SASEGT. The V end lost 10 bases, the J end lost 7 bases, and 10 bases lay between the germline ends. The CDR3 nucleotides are TGTGCCATCCGACAGCGTGAAGCTTTCTTT. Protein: CAIRQREAFF.

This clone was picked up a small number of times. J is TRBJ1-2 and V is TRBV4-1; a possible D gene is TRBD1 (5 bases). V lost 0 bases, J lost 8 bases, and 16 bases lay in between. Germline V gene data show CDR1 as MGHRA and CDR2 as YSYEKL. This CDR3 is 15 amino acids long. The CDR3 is CASSQDRSGLRGYTF. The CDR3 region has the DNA TGCGCCAGCAGCCAAGATCGCTCAGGGTTAAGGGGCTACACCTTC.

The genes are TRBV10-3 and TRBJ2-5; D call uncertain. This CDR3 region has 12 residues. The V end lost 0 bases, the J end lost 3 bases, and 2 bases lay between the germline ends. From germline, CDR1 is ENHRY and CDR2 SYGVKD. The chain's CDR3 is CAISESKETQYF. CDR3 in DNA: TGTGCCATCAGTGAGTCGAAAGAGACCCAGTACTTC.

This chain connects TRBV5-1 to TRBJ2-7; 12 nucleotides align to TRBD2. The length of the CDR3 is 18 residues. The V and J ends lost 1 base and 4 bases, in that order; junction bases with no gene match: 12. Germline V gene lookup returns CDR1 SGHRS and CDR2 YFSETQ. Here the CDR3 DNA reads TGCGCCAGCAGCTTGAAACTAGCGGGAGGCCTTATTCCATACGAGCAGTACTTC. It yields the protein CASSLKLAGGLIPYEQYF.

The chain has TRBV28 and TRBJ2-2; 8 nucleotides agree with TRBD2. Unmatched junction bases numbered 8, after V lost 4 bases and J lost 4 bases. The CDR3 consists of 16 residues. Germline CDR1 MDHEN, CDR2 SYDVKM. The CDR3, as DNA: TGTGCCAGCAGTTCCATTACGGGGGGGCTCACCGGGGAGCTGTTTTTT. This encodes CASSSITGGLTGELFF.

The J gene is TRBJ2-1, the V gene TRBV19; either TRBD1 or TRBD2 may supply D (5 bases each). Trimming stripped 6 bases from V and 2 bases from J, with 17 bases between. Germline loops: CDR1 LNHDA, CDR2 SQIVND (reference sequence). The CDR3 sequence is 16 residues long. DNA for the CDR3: TGTGCCAGTAGCAATACTAGGGGACCTACCTACAATGAGCAGTTCTTC. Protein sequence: CASSNTRGPTYNEQFF.